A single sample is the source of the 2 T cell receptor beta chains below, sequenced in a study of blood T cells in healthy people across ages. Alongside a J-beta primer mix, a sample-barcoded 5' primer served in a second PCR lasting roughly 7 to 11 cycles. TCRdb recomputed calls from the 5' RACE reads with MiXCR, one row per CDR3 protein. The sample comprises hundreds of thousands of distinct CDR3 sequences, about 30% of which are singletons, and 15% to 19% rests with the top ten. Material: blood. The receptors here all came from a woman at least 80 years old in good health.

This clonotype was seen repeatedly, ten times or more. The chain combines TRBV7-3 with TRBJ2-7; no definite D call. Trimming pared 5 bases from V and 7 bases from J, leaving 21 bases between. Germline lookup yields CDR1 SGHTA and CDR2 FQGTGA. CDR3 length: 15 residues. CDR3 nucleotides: TGTGCCAGCAGCCAAGATCCACGCCAATCTAAAGAGCAGTACTTC. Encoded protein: CASSQDPRQSKEQYF.

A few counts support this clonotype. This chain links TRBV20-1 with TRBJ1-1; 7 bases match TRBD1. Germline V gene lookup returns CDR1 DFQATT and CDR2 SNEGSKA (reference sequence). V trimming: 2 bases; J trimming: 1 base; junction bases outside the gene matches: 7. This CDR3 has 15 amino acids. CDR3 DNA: TGCAGTGCTAGAAAGACAGGGAGTCGGAACACTGAAGCTTTCTTT. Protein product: CSARKTGSRNTEAFF.